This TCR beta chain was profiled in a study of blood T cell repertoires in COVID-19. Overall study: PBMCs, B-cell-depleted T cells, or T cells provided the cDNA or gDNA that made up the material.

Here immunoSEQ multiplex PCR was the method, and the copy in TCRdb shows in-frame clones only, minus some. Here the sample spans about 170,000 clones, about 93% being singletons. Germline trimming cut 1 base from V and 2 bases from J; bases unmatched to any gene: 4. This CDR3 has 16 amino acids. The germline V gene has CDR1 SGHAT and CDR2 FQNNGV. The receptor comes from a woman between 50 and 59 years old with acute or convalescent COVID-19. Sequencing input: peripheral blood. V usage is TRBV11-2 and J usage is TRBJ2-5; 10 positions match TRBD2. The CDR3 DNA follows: TGTGCCAGCAGCTTAGCCCTAGCGGGGGATCAAGAGACCCAGTACTTC. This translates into CASSLALAGDQETQYF.